These 28 T cell receptor beta chains were sequenced from one sample in a study of control samples from healthy donors and cancer patients (dated by TCRdb to the early 2020s). To prepare the library, the immunoSEQ multiplex PCR assay was applied. TCRdb obtained this table from immuneACCESS and retained in-frame rearrangements with V and J assigned. These tables miss some clones; where compared with another copy, unresolved V genes account for less than half of the shortfall, and the remainder is unexplained. This sample comprises 150,000 to 200,000 clones, around 90% of them detected only once. Clones ranked in the top ten supply about 1.4% of the sample. The sample was blood. The receptor set was obtained from a woman in her 50s in good health.

V gene TRBV18 combines with J gene TRBJ1-6; tentative D call: TRBD1 (6 bases). The CDR3 length is 14 residues. Germline lookup yields CDR1 KGHSH and CDR2 LQKENI. V was pared by 5 bases and J by 7 bases, with 12 bases between. The CDR3 spells CASSAGQLNSPLHF. The CDR3 region has the DNA TGTGCCAGCTCAGCCGGACAGCTGAATTCACCCCTCCACTTT.

This sequence joins TRBV4-2 and TRBJ1-1; TRBD1 might be the D (5 bases). Germline lookup yields CDR1 LGHNA and CDR2 YNFKEQ. CDR3 length: 13 residues. V shed 0 bases and J shed 10 bases, with 12 bases lying between them. CDR3 sequence reads: CASSQDPGGLAFF. The CDR3 bases are TGTGCCAGCAGCCAAGATCCGGGGGGATTAGCTTTCTTT.

The rearrangement links TRBV5-1 to TRBJ2-1; 11 nucleotides agree with TRBD2. With 4 bases clipped from V and 8 bases from J, the junction kept 8 bases outside the gene matches. Germline V gene data show CDR1 as SGHRS and CDR2 as YFSETQ. The CDR3 spans 15 residues. CDR3 nucleotide sequence: TGCGCCAGCAGCCTGACTAGCGGGGTCCTCGATGAGCAGTTCTTC. Translating gives CASSLTSGVLDEQFF.

This chain connects TRBV4-3 to TRBJ1-2; D ambiguous. Trimming removed 4 bases at V and 6 bases at J, with 15 bases between. Germline V gene lookup returns CDR1 LGHNA and CDR2 YSLEER. This CDR3 has 14 amino acids. The CDR3 region has the DNA TGCGCCAGCAGCCCTGGCCCGGGGTCGGATGGCTACACCTTC. Translation gives CASSPGPGSDGYTF.

The chain couples TRBV2 to TRBJ1-5; weak D call: TRBD1 (5 bases). V shed 1 base and J shed 1 base, with 5 bases lying between them. Germline loops: CDR1 SNHLY, CDR2 FYNNEI. This CDR3 comprises 14 residues. The CDR3 DNA sequence: TGTGCCAGCAGTGAAGGGGGGAGCAATCAGCCCCAGCATTTT. Translated, it gives CASSEGGSNQPQHF.

The V and J genes are TRBV27 and TRBJ2-5, with D perhaps assigned TRBD1 or TRBD2 (5 bases each). From germline, CDR1 is MNHEY and CDR2 SMNVEV (reference sequence). The length of the CDR3 is 15 residues. Trimming took off 6 bases at V and 4 bases at J, with 18 bases between the two ends. The CDR3 DNA sequence: TGTGCCAGCAGCCCCTCACGAACGAGGGGAGAGACCCAGTACTTC. Protein sequence: CASSPSRTRGETQYF.

This clone was seen a single time. The rearrangement uses TRBV5-8 and TRBJ1-4; D is possibly TRBD1 (5 bases). Between the trimmed V and J ends, which lost 0 bases and 7 bases, there was a span of 19 bases. The CDR3 covers 17 residues. From germline, CDR1 is SGHTS and CDR2 YDEGEE. The CDR3 sequence: CASSLGLRGVKREKLFF. In nucleotides, the CDR3 is TGTGCCAGCAGCTTGGGGCTAAGGGGTGTCAAGCGTGAAAAACTGTTTTTT.

The chain recombines TRBV4-3 with TRBJ2-3; TRBD2 matches at 9 bases. The CDR3 is 18 amino acids. Germline-derived CDR1 and CDR2 are LGHNA and YSLEER. The junction had 13 bases not matched to a gene; V was cut back by 4 bases and J by 2 bases. The CDR3 DNA follows: TGCGCCAGCAGCCCTGCGGCGGGAGGGCCTTCCCCCACAGATACGCAGTATTTT. Translation gives CASSPAAGGPSPTDTQYF.

The V gene is TRBV2, the J gene TRBJ1-5; no clear D gene. Germline-derived CDR1 and CDR2 are SNHLY and FYNNEI. The length of the CDR3 is 15 residues. V lost 6 bases, J lost 2 bases, and 14 bases lay in between. The CDR3 spells CASRSMTSGNQPQHF. The CDR3 DNA reads as TGTGCCAGCAGGTCTATGACAAGCGGCAATCAGCCCCAGCATTTT.

This clone occurred once. This chain links TRBV19 with TRBJ2-3, with D uncertain. CDR1 and CDR2 (germline): LNHDA, SQIVND (reference sequence). The CDR3 consists of 13 residues. V gave up 1 base and J gave up 6 bases, with 8 bases separating them. CDR3 DNA sequence: TGTGCCAGTAGTATAGGGCTCAGGGATACGCAGTATTTT. Encoded protein: CASSIGLRDTQYF.

CDR3 loop: CASSVAGTTWDEQFF. In nucleotides, the CDR3 is TGTGCCAGCAGCGTAGCCGGGACTACGTGGGATGAGCAGTTCTTC. V is TRBV9 and J is TRBJ2-1; 7 bases align to TRBD2. V lost 0 bases, J lost 8 bases, and 8 bases stayed unmatched. This CDR3 has 15 amino acids. CDR1 and CDR2 (germline): SGDLS, YYNGEE.

About this clone: The sample holds other DNA sequences that translate to the same CDR3. The CDR3 sequence: CASSLGSYNEQFF. In nucleotides, the CDR3 is TGTGCCAGCAGCTTGGGCAGCTACAATGAGCAGTTCTTC. The chain recombines TRBV11-3 with TRBJ2-1, with D uncertain. V lost 3 bases to trimming and J lost 3 bases, with 6 bases between them. The CDR3 totals 13 residues. Germline-derived CDR1 and CDR2 are SGHNT and YENEEA.

This clone was seen just once. The chain has TRBV5-1 and TRBJ2-3; TRBD2 matches at 8 bases. V lost 6 bases and J lost 6; bases outside the gene matches: 9. The CDR3 extends over 14 amino acids. Germline V lookup: CDR1 SGHRS, CDR2 YFSETQ. CDR3: CASTAGGQRDTQYF. In DNA, the CDR3 is TGCGCCAGCACCGCGGGAGGCCAGCGCGATACGCAGTATTTT.

The chain combines TRBV11-3 with TRBJ2-7; D may be TRBD1 (6 bases). Trimming removed 1 base from V and 5 bases from J, with 9 bases in between. This CDR3 contains 13 residues. Germline V lookup: CDR1 SGHNT, CDR2 YENEEA. The DNA of the CDR3 is TGTGCCAGCAGCTTAGCCGCAGGGGACGAGCAGTACTTC. It encodes CASSLAAGDEQYF.

The chain joins TRBV27 to TRBJ2-1; TRBD1 aligns across 8 bases. The germline CDR1 and CDR2 sequences are MNHEY and SMNVEV (reference sequence). The CDR3 has 17 amino acids. The trim removed 4 bases at V and 0 bases at J, leaving 8 bases unmatched. Written as DNA, the CDR3 is TGTGCCAGCAGTTCCCCGCAAACAGGGGGCTCCTACAATGAGCAGTTCTTC. Its protein product is CASSSPQTGGSYNEQFF.

V gene TRBV4-3 combines with J gene TRBJ1-2; a possible D gene is TRBD1 (5 bases). Per germline, CDR1 LGHNA and CDR2 YSLEER. The CDR3 covers 15 residues. The germline V and J ends were trimmed by 0 bases and 8 bases, with 16 bases remaining between them. CDR3 in DNA: TGCGCCAGCAGCCAAGAACCATCAGGGTTGGTCGGCTACACCTTC. This encodes CASSQEPSGLVGYTF.

This clone has just one count. CDR3 region: CASSYGGRAYYGYTF. The CDR3 nucleotides are TGTGCCAGCAGTTATGGAGGCAGGGCCTACTATGGCTACACCTTC. The chain carries TRBV6-2 or TRBV6-3 and TRBJ1-2; maybe TRBD1 (5 bases). V was cut by 3 bases and J by 3 bases, with 14 bases left in between. Per germline, CDR1 MNHEY and CDR2 SVGEGT. The CDR3 has 15 residues.

Comments on this clone: Other nucleotide sequences in the sample specify the same CDR3. The genes are TRBV7-2 and TRBJ2-7; tentatively, D is TRBD1 (6 bases). Trimming pared 0 bases from V and 6 bases from J, leaving 6 bases between. The CDR3 consists of 12 residues. Germline V gene lookup returns CDR1 SGHTA and CDR2 FQGNSA. The CDR3, as DNA: TGTGCCAGCAGCTTAGCAGGGGGCGAGCAGTACTTC. Protein sequence: CASSLAGGEQYF.

The V and J genes are TRBV5-6 and TRBJ2-6, with D tentatively TRBD2 (5 bases). Germline V gene sequence: CDR1 SGHDT, CDR2 YYEEEE. V lost 0 bases to trimming and J lost 4 bases, with 14 bases between them. The CDR3 has 17 residues. The CDR3 nucleotides are TGTGCCAGCAGCTTGGCCGGGGTGGCTTCCGGGGCCAACGTCCTGACTTTC. Translating it yields CASSLAGVASGANVLTF.

This clone was detected only a few times. The chain joins TRBV24-1 to TRBJ2-6; 15 nucleotides line up with TRBD2. Germline assignment: CDR1 KGHDR and CDR2 SFDVKD. The CDR3 sequence is 21 residues long. V shed 2 bases and J 0 bases; nucleotides not matched to a gene: 7. The CDR3 spells CATSDSRGLAGGSSGANVLTF. The CDR3 coding sequence is TGTGCCACCAGTGATTCCCGGGGACTAGCGGGAGGTAGCTCTGGGGCCAACGTCCTGACTTTC.

The chain joins TRBV5-4 to TRBJ2-1, with TRBD1 matching over 8 bases. The V gene's germline CDR1 is SGHNT and CDR2 YYREEE (reference sequence). This CDR3 has 16 residues. V shed 1 base and J 4 bases; nucleotides not matched to a gene: 7. Written as DNA, the CDR3 is TGTGCCAGCAGCTTGTCCCCGGACAGGGCATACAATGAGCAGTTCTTC. Protein sequence: CASSLSPDRAYNEQFF.

The rearrangement joins TRBV4-3 to TRBJ1-4; D remains ambiguous. V gave up 0 bases and J gave up 3 bases, with 14 bases separating them. Looked up from germline, CDR1 is LGHNA and CDR2 is YSLEER. This CDR3 has 17 amino acids. CDR3 DNA sequence: TGCGCCAGCAGCCAAGATCAAGGGTTTTCAGCTAATGAAAAACTGTTTTTT. Its protein product is CASSQDQGFSANEKLFF.

The CDR3 nucleotides are TGTGCCAGCAGCAAAAGTTGGTCCATCTCATGCTCCTATAATTCACCCCTCCACTTT. Protein product: CASSKSWSISCSYNSPLHF. This chain connects TRBV21-1 to TRBJ1-6. TRBV21-1 is a pseudogene segment. The CDR3 has 19 amino acids.

The chain joins TRBV7-2 to TRBJ2-2, with 10 nucleotides matching TRBD2. The CDR3 is 15 residues long. The V gene's germline CDR1 is SGHTA and CDR2 FQGNSA. J lost 4 bases, V lost 5 bases, and 4 bases had no gene match. CDR3 sequence (DNA): TGTGCCAGCAGCACCAGCGGGAGGGCCACCGGGGAGCTGTTTTTT. Its protein product is CASSTSGRATGELFF.

V and J are TRBV6-6 and TRBJ1-3; D is unclear. CDR1 and CDR2 (germline): MNHNY, SVGAGI (reference sequence). The CDR3 is 15 amino acids. Trimming pared 2 bases from V and 0 bases from J, leaving 8 bases between. For the CDR3, the DNA is TGTGCCAGCAGTTACAGGTCGATCTCTGGAAACACCATATATTTT. Protein sequence: CASSYRSISGNTIYF.

V usage is TRBV13 and J usage is TRBJ2-1; 8 bases are shared with TRBD2. The CDR3 is made up of 15 amino acids. V lost 5 bases to trimming and J lost 3 bases; unmatched junction nucleotides: 6. Germline values: CDR1 PRHDT, CDR2 FYEKMQ (reference sequence). The CDR3 DNA reads as TGTGCCAGCAGCCGCCCGAGCGGGAGCTACAATGAGCAGTTCTTC. Amino acids: CASSRPSGSYNEQFF.

V gene TRBV6-6 combines with J gene TRBJ1-3, with TRBD1 matching 8 bases. The CDR3 consists of 15 residues. Germline V gene lookup returns CDR1 MNHNY and CDR2 SVGAGI (reference sequence). V gave up 6 bases and J gave up 4 bases; unmatched junction bases: 8. In DNA, the CDR3 is TGTGCCAGCAGCGAGTCAGGGACAGGAGGAAACACCATATATTTT. Protein sequence: CASSESGTGGNTIYF.

V is TRBV15 and J is TRBJ2-5; perhaps TRBD1 as D (7 bases). This CDR3 is built from 14 residues. Looked up from germline, CDR1 is LNHNV and CDR2 is YYDKDF (reference sequence). The V end was cut by 3 bases, the J end by 7 bases, with 15 bases between. The CDR3 DNA reads TGTGCCACCAGCAGGAACACAGGGGAGGCGACCCAGTACTTC. Translation: CATSRNTGEATQYF.